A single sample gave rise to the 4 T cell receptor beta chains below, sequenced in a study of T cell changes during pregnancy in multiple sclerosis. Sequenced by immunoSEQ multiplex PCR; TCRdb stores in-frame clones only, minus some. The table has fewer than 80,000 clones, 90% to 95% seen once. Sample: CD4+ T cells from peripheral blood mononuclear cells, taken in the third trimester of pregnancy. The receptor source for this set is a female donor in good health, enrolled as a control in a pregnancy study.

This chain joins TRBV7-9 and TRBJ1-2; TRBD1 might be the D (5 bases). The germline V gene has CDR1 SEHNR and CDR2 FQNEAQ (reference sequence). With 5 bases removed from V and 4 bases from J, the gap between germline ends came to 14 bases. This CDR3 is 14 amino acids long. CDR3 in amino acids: CASSITGSIYGYTF. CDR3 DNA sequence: TGTGCCAGCAGCATAACAGGTTCGATCTATGGCTACACCTTC. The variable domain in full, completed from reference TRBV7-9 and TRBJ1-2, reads DTGVSQNPRHKITKRGQNVTFRCDPISEHNRLYWYRQTLGQGPEFLTYFQNEAQLEKSRLLSDRFSAERPKGSFSTLEIQRTEQGDSAMYLCASSITGSIYGYTFGSGTRLTVV.

The CDR3 reads CASSPTMGRAGTEAFF. CDR3 nucleotide sequence: TGTGCCAGCAGCCCCACCATGGGCAGGGCTGGAACTGAAGCTTTCTTT. The gene calls are TRBV25-1 and TRBJ1-1, with D perhaps matching TRBD1 (5 bases). The CDR3 runs to 16 residues. Deletions cut 6 bases from V and 5 bases from J, with 22 bases between. Looked up from germline, CDR1 is MGHDK and CDR2 is SYGVNS.

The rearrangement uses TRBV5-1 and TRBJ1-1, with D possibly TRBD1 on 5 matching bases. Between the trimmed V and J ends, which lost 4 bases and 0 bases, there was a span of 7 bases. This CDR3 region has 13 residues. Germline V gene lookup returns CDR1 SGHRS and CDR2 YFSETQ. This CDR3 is CASSRGMNTEAFF. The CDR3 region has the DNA TGCGCCAGCAGCAGGGGAATGAACACTGAAGCTTTCTTT.

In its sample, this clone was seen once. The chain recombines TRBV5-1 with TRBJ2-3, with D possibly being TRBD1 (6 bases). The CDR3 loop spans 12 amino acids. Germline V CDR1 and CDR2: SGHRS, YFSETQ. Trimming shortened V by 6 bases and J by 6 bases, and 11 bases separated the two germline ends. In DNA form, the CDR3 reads TGCGCCAGCAATACAGGGAGTGATACGCAGTATTTT. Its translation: CASNTGSDTQYF.